This T cell receptor beta chain was profiled in a study of molecular identifiers for immune sequencing clone quantification. Background on the study: Within a replicate experiment, RNA obtained from either roughly 20,000 or 100,000 naive CD8 cells was divided into five aliquots, and four of those aliquots were then sequenced. Regarding the study as a whole: Clones above 20 RNA copies contained over 98% of effector molecules but under 1% of naive ones.

The CDR3 is made up of 16 amino acids. CDR1 is LGHNA, CDR2 YSLEER, per germline. The V gene end was trimmed by 1 base and the J gene end by 7 bases; junction bases not matched to a gene: 11. Naive CD8 T cell sorting was performed on the CD8+CD4-CCR7+CD45RA+ phenotype. Judged by abundance, this clonotype is medium-sized (0.01 to 0.1%). Its specificity is unknown. Each CDR3 protein is one row after TCRdb ran MiXCR on the PCR reads. The sample holds 2,600 or so distinct CDR3 sequences, roughly 20% seen once. The material sequenced was naive CD8+ T cells from blood, with Jurkat cell RNA spiked in. Stated subset: FACS-sorted CD8+CD4-CCR7+CD45RA+ naive T cells. The rearrangement uses TRBV4-3 and TRBJ1-2; TRBD1 matches at 8 bases. This clonotype was obtained from a human donor in good health. Some libraries in this study had Jurkat cell RNA spiked in. CDR3 amino acids: CASSQGLQGVGSGYTF. The CDR3, as DNA: TGCGCCAGCAGCCAAGGTTTACAGGGGGTTGGGTCTGGCTACACCTTC.